Below, one T cell receptor (beta chain) is given with its context. Its antigen is not identified. TCRdb re-called the 5' RACE reads and catalogs CDR3 proteins one per entry, DNA excluded. The specimen's table records 400,000 or so distinct CDR3 sequences. The data derive from a study of T cells expressing NK-cell markers. Findings of the study overall: About 1.0-7.0% of CD8+ T cells in roughly six donors belonged to dominant NKG2C+ clonotypes. These clonotypes, the leaders elsewhere, also led the CD3+CD56-NKG2C+ fraction in four donors.

The CDR3 covers 16 residues. CDR1 and CDR2 from the germline V gene are SGHTA and FQGNSA. The sample comprised blood T cells: a sorted CD56 or NKG2C T cell subset, CD4+ or CD8+ T cells, or bulk PBMC T cells (not recorded which). V and J are TRBV7-2 and TRBJ1-1; TCRdb's D call, TRBD1, is unchecked because there is no DNA. The TCR originated in a woman in her forties or fifties in good health. The CDR3: CASSLAAGGPRTQAFF. The full variable domain, in which reference TRBV7-2 and TRBJ1-1 provide the parts outside the CDR3, is GAGVSQSPSNKVTEKGKDVELRCDPISGHTALYWYRQSLGQGLEFLIYFQGNSAPDKSGLPSDRFSAERTGGSVSTLTIQRTQQEDSAVYLCASSLAAGGPRTQAFFGQGTRLTVV.